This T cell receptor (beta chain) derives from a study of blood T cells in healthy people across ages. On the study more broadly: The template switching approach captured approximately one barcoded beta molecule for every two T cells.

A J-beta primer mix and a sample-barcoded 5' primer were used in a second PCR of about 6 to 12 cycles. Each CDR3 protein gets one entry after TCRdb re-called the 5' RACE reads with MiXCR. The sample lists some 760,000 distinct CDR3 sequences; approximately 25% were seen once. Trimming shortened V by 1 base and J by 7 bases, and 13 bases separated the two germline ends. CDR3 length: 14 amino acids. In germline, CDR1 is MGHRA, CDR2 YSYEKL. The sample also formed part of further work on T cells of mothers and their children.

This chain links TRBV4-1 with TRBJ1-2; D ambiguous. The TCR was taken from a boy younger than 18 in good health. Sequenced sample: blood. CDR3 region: CASSQGPLPRGYTF. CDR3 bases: TGCGCCAGCAGCCAAGGGCCCCTTCCCCGTGGCTACACCTTC.